The 26 T cell receptor beta chains presented below share a single source sample, sequenced in a study of cytomegalovirus exposure and HLA in healthy donors. Primers: 60 Vbeta forward and 13 Jbeta reverse. Data came from immunoSEQ multiplex PCR; TCRdb stores just in-frame clones and leaves some out. The sample has tens of thousands of clones. Sequenced: PBMCs. Receptors originate from a middle-aged woman in good health and CMV-seronegative.

The chain links TRBV6-1 to TRBJ2-7; TRBD1 matches at 7 bases. Germline lookup yields CDR1 MNHNS and CDR2 SASEGT. J lost 5 bases, V lost 4 bases, and 5 bases had no gene match. The CDR3 loop spans 13 amino acids. The chain's CDR3 is CASSGQGFHEQYF. The CDR3 DNA sequence: TGTGCCAGCAGTGGACAGGGATTCCACGAGCAGTACTTC.

V and J are TRBV5-1 and TRBJ2-1; no clear D gene. This CDR3 contains 14 residues. The V end was cut by 4 bases, the J end by 0 bases, with 8 bases between. Germline CDR1 and CDR2: SGHRS and YFSETQ. The CDR3 DNA reads TGCGCCAGCAGCGAGATGAGCTCCTACAATGAGCAGTTCTTC. Protein product: CASSEMSSYNEQFF.

The chain joins TRBV7-2 to TRBJ2-7, with 11 bases aligning to TRBD2. V was pared by 0 bases and J by 3 bases, with 13 bases of the junction left unmatched. This CDR3 spans 19 amino acids. CDR1 is SGHTA, CDR2 FQGNSA, per germline. Here the CDR3 reads CASSLARGVGTSGLYEQYF. CDR3 coding DNA: TGTGCCAGCAGCTTAGCTAGGGGGGTTGGGACTAGCGGCCTCTACGAGCAGTACTTC.

The CDR3 sequence is CASGLFPRGYTDTQYF. CDR3 coding DNA: TGTGCTAGTGGTTTGTTCCCCCGGGGATACACAGATACGCAGTATTTT. This chain connects TRBV12-5 to TRBJ2-3; TRBD2 is a possible D gene (5 bases). V was clipped by 2 bases and J by 2 bases, with 14 bases between them. CDR1 is LGHNT and CDR2 is FRNRAP in the germline V gene. The CDR3 runs to 16 residues.

The chain combines TRBV7-9 with TRBJ1-2, with 10 bases lining up with TRBD1. The CDR3 runs 14 residues. V was pared by 1 base and J by 7 bases, with 3 bases of the junction left unmatched. The germline gives CDR1 SEHNR, CDR2 FQNEAQ (reference sequence). CDR3 in DNA: TGTGCCAGCAGCTTAGTTGGACAGGGGGTTGGCTACACCTTC. Protein product: CASSLVGQGVGYTF. Based on the CDR3 plus reference TRBV7-9 and TRBJ1-2, the full variable domain is DTGVSQNPRHKITKRGQNVTFRCDPISEHNRLYWYRQTLGQGPEFLTYFQNEAQLEKSRLLSDRFSAERPKGSFSTLEIQRTEQGDSAMYLCASSLVGQGVGYTFGSGTRLTVV.

CDR3 DNA sequence: TGCGCCAGCAGCCCCCAAGGGACTAGCGGGGGAAGCTCCTACAATGAGCAGTTCTTC. This sequence encodes CASSPQGTSGGSSYNEQFF. The rearrangement uses TRBV5-1 and TRBJ2-1, with TRBD2 matching 14 bases. The CDR3 contains 19 residues. Germline CDR1 SGHRS, CDR2 YFSETQ. V shed 4 bases, J shed 0 bases, and the junction held 9 bases outside the gene matches. The full variable domain, rest sourced from reference TRBV5-1 and TRBJ2-1, is KAGVTQTPRYLIKTRGQQVTLSCSPISGHRSVSWYQQTPGQGLQFLFEYFSETQRNKGNFPGRFSGRQFSNSRSEMNVSTLELGDSALYLCASSPQGTSGGSSYNEQFFGPGTRLTVL.

The chain combines TRBV11-3 with TRBJ1-2; 8 bases agree with TRBD1. The CDR3 totals 13 residues. The germline gives CDR1 SGHNT, CDR2 YENEEA. V was pared by 5 bases and J by 8 bases, with 7 bases of the junction left unmatched. The CDR3 DNA reads as TGTGCCAGCAGCCCCCGGACAGGGAACGGCTACACCTTC. The encoded protein is CASSPRTGNGYTF.

The rearrangement joins TRBV18 to TRBJ2-7, with D perhaps matching TRBD2 (7 bases). The germline gives CDR1 KGHSH, CDR2 LQKENI. The CDR3 covers 15 residues. Between the trimmed V and J ends, which lost 3 bases and 0 bases, there was a span of 12 bases. The CDR3 DNA reads as TGTGCCAGCTCACCGCTAGCGGACAGCTCCTACGAGCAGTACTTC. Translated: CASSPLADSSYEQYF.

This chain links TRBV7-2 with TRBJ2-4, with 9 bases lining up with TRBD1. After removal of 5 bases from V and 2 bases from J, the junction contained 13 bases not matched to a gene. CDR1 is SGHTA, CDR2 FQGNSA, per germline. The CDR3 sequence is 18 residues long. For the CDR3, the DNA is TGTGCCAGCAGCAACACCCCGATAGACAGGGGGACCAAAAACATTCAGTACTTC. Residues: CASSNTPIDRGTKNIQYF.

The V and J genes are TRBV15 and TRBJ2-3; D is perhaps TRBD1 (5 bases). The CDR3 loop spans 15 amino acids. Germline values: CDR1 LNHNV, CDR2 YYDKDF (reference sequence). The V gene lost 1 base and the J gene lost 6 bases, with 14 bases spanning the gap. CDR3 nucleotides: TGTGCCACCAGCAGAGGGGGCTACAGACAGGATACGCAGTATTTT. Protein: CATSRGGYRQDTQYF.

The rearrangement uses TRBV9 and TRBJ2-7; a possible D gene is TRBD1 (6 bases). The CDR3 length is 15 residues. The germline V and J ends were trimmed by 3 bases and 3 bases, with 16 bases remaining between them. Germline CDR1 and CDR2: SGDLS and YYNGEE. The CDR3 nucleotides read TGTGCCAGCAGCGCTCAAGACCGGGACAACTACGAGCAGTACTTC. Translated, it gives CASSAQDRDNYEQYF. The full variable domain, rest sourced from reference TRBV9 and TRBJ2-7, is DSGVTQTPKHLITATGQRVTLRCSPRSGDLSVYWYQQSLDQGLQFLIQYYNGEERAKGNILERFSAQQFPDLHSELNLSSLELGDSALYFCASSAQDRDNYEQYFGPGTRLTVT.

The chain couples TRBV9 to TRBJ2-3, with TRBD2 as a possible D gene (6 bases). The CDR3 spans 15 residues. CDR1 and CDR2 (germline): SGDLS, YYNGEE. Deletions cut 1 base from V and 4 bases from J, with 13 bases between. CDR3 loop: CASSVKAERADTQYF. In nucleotides, the CDR3 is TGTGCCAGCAGCGTAAAGGCGGAGCGGGCAGATACGCAGTATTTT.

V gene TRBV10-3 combines with J gene TRBJ1-4, with D hard to call. The germline gives CDR1 ENHRY, CDR2 SYGVKD. The CDR3 consists of 14 residues. Between the trimmed V and J ends, which lost 10 bases and 1 base, there was a span of 13 bases. The CDR3 coding sequence is TGTGCCACCCGAGGAGGCCAAACTAATGAAAAACTGTTTTTT. Protein sequence: CATRGGQTNEKLFF.

The chain carries TRBV7-3 and TRBJ2-1; TRBD1 aligns across 10 bases. Per germline, CDR1 SGHTA and CDR2 FQGTGA. The V gene end was trimmed by 0 bases and the J gene end by 7 bases; junction bases not matched to a gene: 6. This CDR3 spans 16 amino acids. The CDR3, as DNA: TGTGCCAGCAGCTTAACGGGGACAGGGGTCGGGAATGAGCAGTTCTTC. This translates into CASSLTGTGVGNEQFF.

The rearrangement links TRBV19 to TRBJ2-7, with D maybe TRBD2 (5 bases). The CDR3 spans 12 residues. Germline CDR1 and CDR2: LNHDA and SQIVND (reference sequence). The ends were cut back, 1 base at V and 5 bases at J, with 6 bases in the middle. The CDR3 DNA follows: TGTGCCAGTAGTATAGTAGCGCACGAGCAGTACTTC. It yields the protein CASSIVAHEQYF.

The chain is built from TRBV10-3 and TRBJ2-5; D is unresolved. Trimming left V 8 bases short and J 5 bases short, with 9 bases between. This CDR3 contains 11 residues. The germline CDR1 and CDR2 sequences are ENHRY and SYGVKD. CDR3 nucleotide sequence: TGTGCCATCTCATCCGGGGAGACCCAGTACTTC. This translates into CAISSGETQYF.

As concerns this clone: A read error may produce the germline difference seen at one junction end. This rearrangement joins TRBV5-1 to TRBJ1-2; TRBD1 matches at 10 bases. Germline V gives CDR1 SGHRS, CDR2 YFSETQ. The CDR3 extends over 15 amino acids. CDR3 amino acids: CASSLDMGQGYGYAF. The CDR3 DNA reads as TGCGCCAGCAGCTTGGATATGGGACAGGGGTATGGCTACGCCTTC.

The V gene is TRBV9, the J gene TRBJ2-3, with 8 bases aligning to TRBD2. The germline V gene has CDR1 SGDLS and CDR2 YYNGEE. Trimming at V came to 4 bases and at J to 0 bases, leaving 7 bases not matched to a gene. The CDR3 has 16 amino acids. This chain's CDR3 is CASSLSGSVSTDTQYF. The CDR3 region has the DNA TGTGCCAGCAGCCTGAGCGGGAGTGTAAGCACAGATACGCAGTATTTT.

The J gene is TRBJ2-6, the V gene TRBV5-1, with D perhaps TRBD1 (6 bases). Germline loops: CDR1 SGHRS, CDR2 YFSETQ. With 4 bases removed from V and 0 bases from J, the gap between germline ends came to 17 bases. This CDR3 contains 18 residues. The CDR3 DNA is TGCGCCAGCAGCCCGGACAGACAGAGGAGCTCTGGGGCCAACGTCCTGACTTTC. Its protein product is CASSPDRQRSSGANVLTF.

V usage is TRBV4-1 and J usage is TRBJ1-2, with D maybe TRBD1 (5 bases). Per germline, CDR1 MGHRA and CDR2 YSYEKL. With 1 base removed from V and 4 bases from J, the gap between germline ends came to 10 bases. The CDR3 runs to 14 residues. In DNA, the CDR3 is TGCGCCAGCAGCCAAGGACAGCCGGTCTATGGCTACACCTTC. Translated, it gives CASSQGQPVYGYTF.

This chain joins TRBV19 and TRBJ1-1, with 8 nucleotides matching TRBD1. Germline-derived CDR1 and CDR2 are LNHDA and SQIVND (reference sequence). V was pared by 10 bases and J by 1 base, with 5 bases of the junction left unmatched. This CDR3 spans 13 amino acids. The CDR3 spells CATTDRANTEAFF. The CDR3 bases are TGTGCCACGACGGACAGGGCGAACACTGAAGCTTTCTTT.

The V call is TRBV4-1, the J call TRBJ2-1, with D perhaps TRBD2 (6 bases). The germline V and J ends were trimmed by 3 bases and 10 bases, with 13 bases remaining between them. Per the germline V gene, CDR1 is MGHRA and CDR2 is YSYEKL. The CDR3 is 13 residues long. CDR3 coding DNA: TGCGCCAGCAGCCACGGAGCGGAGGGGGAGCAGTTCTTC. Translated, it gives CASSHGAEGEQFF.

The genes are TRBV2 and TRBJ1-2; 10 bases are shared with TRBD1. Germline V gene data show CDR1 as SNHLY and CDR2 as FYNNEI. V gave up 7 bases and J gave up 7 bases; unmatched junction bases: 9. The CDR3 contains 14 residues. The CDR3 DNA is TGTGCCAGCACCCCAGACAGGGGGCTCGGTGGCTACACCTTC. Its protein product is CASTPDRGLGGYTF.

The rearrangement joins TRBV9 to TRBJ2-7; tentatively, D is TRBD2 (5 bases). The CDR3 loop spans 15 amino acids. Per the germline V gene, CDR1 is SGDLS and CDR2 is YYNGEE. V was pared by 4 bases and J by 3 bases, with 17 bases between. CDR3 DNA sequence: TGTGCCAGCAGCCCCATGGGAGCGGACTTCTACGAGCAGTACTTC. Translated, it gives CASSPMGADFYEQYF.

The J gene is TRBJ1-5, the V gene TRBV30; the D is unclear. This CDR3 is 14 amino acids long. Germline V lookup: CDR1 GTSNPN, CDR2 SVGIG (reference sequence). V was shortened by 2 bases and J by 6 bases, with 14 bases between the two germline ends. The CDR3 region is CAWSYGPGVQPQHF. The CDR3 nucleotides are TGTGCCTGGAGTTACGGGCCCGGGGTTCAGCCCCAGCATTTT.

This chain connects TRBV10-3 to TRBJ1-2; 8 nucleotides align to TRBD1. The CDR3 spans 14 residues. Trimming at V came to 10 bases and at J to 8 bases, leaving 15 bases not matched to a gene. CDR1 ENHRY and CDR2 SYGVKD come from the germline V gene. The CDR3: CATHQGASLFGYTF. Here the CDR3 DNA reads TGTGCCACCCACCAGGGGGCGTCCCTCTTCGGCTACACCTTC.